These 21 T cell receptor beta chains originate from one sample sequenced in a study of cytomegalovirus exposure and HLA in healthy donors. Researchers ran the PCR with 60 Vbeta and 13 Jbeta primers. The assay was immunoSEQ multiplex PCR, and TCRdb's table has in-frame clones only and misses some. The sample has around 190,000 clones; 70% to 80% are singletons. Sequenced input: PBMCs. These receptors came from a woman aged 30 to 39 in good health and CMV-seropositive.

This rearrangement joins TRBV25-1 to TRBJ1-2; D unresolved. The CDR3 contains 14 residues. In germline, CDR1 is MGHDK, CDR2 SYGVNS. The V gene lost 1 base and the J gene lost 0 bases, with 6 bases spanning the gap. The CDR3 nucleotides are TGTGCCAGCAGTGAATTGGGAGCTAACTATGGCTACACCTTC. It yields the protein CASSELGANYGYTF.

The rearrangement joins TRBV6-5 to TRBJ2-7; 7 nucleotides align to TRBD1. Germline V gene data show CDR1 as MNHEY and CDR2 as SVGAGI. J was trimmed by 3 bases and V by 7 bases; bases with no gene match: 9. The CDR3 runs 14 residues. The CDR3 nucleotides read TGTGCCAGCACCCGAACCGGGACAGTCTACGAGCAGTACTTC. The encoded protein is CASTRTGTVYEQYF.

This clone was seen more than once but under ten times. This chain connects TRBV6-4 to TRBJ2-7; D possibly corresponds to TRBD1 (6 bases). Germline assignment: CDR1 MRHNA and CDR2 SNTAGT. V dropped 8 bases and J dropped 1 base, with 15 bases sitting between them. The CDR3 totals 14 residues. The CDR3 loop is CASGPMTGSYEQYF. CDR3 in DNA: TGTGCCAGCGGACCGATGACAGGTTCCTACGAGCAGTACTTC.

As DNA, the CDR3 is TGTGCCAGTACAGGGGGCACTGAGACCCAGTACTTC. It translates to CASTGGTETQYF. The rearrangement uses TRBV19 and TRBJ2-5; TRBD1 matches at 8 bases. Germline V gene data show CDR1 as LNHDA and CDR2 as SQIVND (reference sequence). CDR3 length: 12 amino acids. V dropped 7 bases and J dropped 5; count of bases not matched to a gene: 3.

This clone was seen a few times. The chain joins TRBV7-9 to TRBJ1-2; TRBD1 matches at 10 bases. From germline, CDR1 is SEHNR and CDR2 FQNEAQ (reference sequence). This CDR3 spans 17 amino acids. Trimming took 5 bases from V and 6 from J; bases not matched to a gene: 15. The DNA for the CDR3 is TGTGCCAGCAGCACCACCCACCCGACAGGGGGCTTTAATGGCTACACCTTC. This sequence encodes CASSTTHPTGGFNGYTF.

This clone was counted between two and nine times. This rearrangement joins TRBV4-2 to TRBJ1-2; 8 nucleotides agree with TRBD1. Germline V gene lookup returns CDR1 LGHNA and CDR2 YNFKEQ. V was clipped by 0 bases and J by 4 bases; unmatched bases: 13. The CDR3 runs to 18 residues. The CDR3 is CASSQDRAGGAGSYGYTF. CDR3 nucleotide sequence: TGTGCCAGCAGCCAAGATCGCGCAGGGGGCGCTGGGAGCTATGGCTACACCTTC.

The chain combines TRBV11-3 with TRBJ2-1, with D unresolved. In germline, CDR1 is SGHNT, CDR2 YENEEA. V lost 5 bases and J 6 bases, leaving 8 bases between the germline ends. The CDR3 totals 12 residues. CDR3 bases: TGTGCCAGCAGCCTCCGTTCCAATGAGCAGTTCTTC. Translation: CASSLRSNEQFF.

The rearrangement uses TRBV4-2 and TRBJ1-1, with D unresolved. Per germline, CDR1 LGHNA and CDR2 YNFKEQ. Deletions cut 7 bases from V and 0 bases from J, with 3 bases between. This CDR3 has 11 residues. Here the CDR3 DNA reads TGTGCCAGCACTCTGAACACTGAAGCTTTCTTT. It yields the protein CASTLNTEAFF.

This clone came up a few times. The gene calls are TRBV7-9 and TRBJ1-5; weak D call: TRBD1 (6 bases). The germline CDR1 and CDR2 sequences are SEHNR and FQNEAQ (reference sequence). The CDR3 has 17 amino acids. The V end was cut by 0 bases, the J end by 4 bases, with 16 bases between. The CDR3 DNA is TGTGCCAGCAGCTTAGCCGGTGGGGGGGCCGATAATCAGCCCCAGCATTTT. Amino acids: CASSLAGGGADNQPQHF.

The CDR3 coding sequence is TGTGCCAGCAGCTTCGAAAGGGGGCACGGTGCAACTAATGAAAAACTGTTTTTT. Translating gives CASSFERGHGATNEKLFF. The chain couples TRBV7-9 to TRBJ1-4; 7 nucleotides agree with TRBD1. Looked up from germline, CDR1 is SEHNR and CDR2 is FQNEAQ (reference sequence). The CDR3 consists of 18 residues. With 3 bases clipped from V and 0 bases from J, the junction kept 10 bases outside the gene matches.

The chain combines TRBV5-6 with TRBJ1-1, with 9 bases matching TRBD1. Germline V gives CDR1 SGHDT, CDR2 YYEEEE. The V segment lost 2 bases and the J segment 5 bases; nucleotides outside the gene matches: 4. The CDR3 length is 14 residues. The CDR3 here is CASSFGQGSTEAFF. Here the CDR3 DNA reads TGTGCCAGCAGCTTCGGACAGGGGTCGACTGAAGCTTTCTTT.

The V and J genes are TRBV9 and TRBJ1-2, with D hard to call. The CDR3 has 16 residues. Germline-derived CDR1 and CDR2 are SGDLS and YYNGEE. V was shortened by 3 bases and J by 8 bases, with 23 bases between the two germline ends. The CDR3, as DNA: TGTGCCAGCAGCGCACGGTGGTCCCCACGGAGCGACGGCTACACCTTC. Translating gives CASSARWSPRSDGYTF. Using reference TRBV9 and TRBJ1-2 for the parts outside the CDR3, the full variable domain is DSGVTQTPKHLITATGQRVTLRCSPRSGDLSVYWYQQSLDQGLQFLIQYYNGEERAKGNILERFSAQQFPDLHSELNLSSLELGDSALYFCASSARWSPRSDGYTFGSGTRLTVV.

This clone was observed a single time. The CDR3 DNA follows: TGCGCCAGCAGCCCAACAGGGATAGCTGGAGAGCAGTACTTC. It encodes CASSPTGIAGEQYF. The V gene is TRBV5-1, the J gene TRBJ2-7; TRBD1 might be the D (6 bases). Trimming took 4 bases from V and 7 from J, leaving 18 bases between them. CDR1 and CDR2 from the germline V gene are SGHRS and YFSETQ. The CDR3 is made up of 14 amino acids.

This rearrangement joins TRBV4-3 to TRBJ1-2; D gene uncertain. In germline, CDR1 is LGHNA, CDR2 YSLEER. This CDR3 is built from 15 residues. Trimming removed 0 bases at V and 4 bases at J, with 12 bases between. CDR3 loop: CASSQESENAYGYTF. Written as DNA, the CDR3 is TGCGCCAGCAGCCAAGAATCCGAGAATGCCTATGGCTACACCTTC.

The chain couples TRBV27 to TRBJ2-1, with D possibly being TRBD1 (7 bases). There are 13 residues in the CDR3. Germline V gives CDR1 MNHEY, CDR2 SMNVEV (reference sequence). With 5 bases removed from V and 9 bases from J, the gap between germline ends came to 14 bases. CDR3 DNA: TGTGCCAGCAGTCCCTTGCAGGGGGGTGAGCAGTTCTTC. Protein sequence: CASSPLQGGEQFF.

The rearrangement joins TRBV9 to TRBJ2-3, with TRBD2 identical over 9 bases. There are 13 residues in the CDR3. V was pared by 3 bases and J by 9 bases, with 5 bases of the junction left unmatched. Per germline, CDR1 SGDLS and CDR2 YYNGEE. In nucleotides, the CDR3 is TGTGCCAGCAGCGCGCAGCGGGGGGAGACGCAGTATTTT. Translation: CASSAQRGETQYF.

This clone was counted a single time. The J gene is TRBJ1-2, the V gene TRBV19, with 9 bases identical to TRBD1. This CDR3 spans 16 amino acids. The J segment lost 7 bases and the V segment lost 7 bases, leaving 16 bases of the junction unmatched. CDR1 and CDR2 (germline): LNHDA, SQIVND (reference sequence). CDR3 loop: CASTTPPRQGVTGYTF. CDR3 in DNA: TGTGCCAGTACCACCCCCCCCCGACAGGGGGTAACTGGCTACACCTTC.

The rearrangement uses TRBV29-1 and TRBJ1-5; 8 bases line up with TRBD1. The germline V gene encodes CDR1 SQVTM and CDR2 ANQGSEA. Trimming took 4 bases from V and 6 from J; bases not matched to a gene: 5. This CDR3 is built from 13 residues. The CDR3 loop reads CSVVPGGGQPQHF. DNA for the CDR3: TGCAGCGTTGTTCCAGGGGGCGGTCAGCCCCAGCATTTT.

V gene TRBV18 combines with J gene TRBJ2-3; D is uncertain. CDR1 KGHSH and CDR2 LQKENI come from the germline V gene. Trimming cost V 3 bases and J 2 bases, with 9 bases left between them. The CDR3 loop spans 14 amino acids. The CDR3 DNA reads TGTGCCAGCTCACCTGATCAGGTCACAGATACGCAGTATTTT. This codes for CASSPDQVTDTQYF.

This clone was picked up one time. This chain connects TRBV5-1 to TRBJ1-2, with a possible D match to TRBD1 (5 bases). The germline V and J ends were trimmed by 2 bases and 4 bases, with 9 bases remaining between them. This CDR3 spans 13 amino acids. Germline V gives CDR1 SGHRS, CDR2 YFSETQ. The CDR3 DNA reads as TGCGCCAGCAGCTTTGACAGCAGCTATGGCTACACCTTC. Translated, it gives CASSFDSSYGYTF.

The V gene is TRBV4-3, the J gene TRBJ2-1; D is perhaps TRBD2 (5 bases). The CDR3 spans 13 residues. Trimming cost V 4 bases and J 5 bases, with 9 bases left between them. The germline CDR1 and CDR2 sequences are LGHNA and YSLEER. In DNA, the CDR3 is TGCGCCAGCAGCCTTTCCGGGAACAATGAGCAGTTCTTC. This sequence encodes CASSLSGNNEQFF.